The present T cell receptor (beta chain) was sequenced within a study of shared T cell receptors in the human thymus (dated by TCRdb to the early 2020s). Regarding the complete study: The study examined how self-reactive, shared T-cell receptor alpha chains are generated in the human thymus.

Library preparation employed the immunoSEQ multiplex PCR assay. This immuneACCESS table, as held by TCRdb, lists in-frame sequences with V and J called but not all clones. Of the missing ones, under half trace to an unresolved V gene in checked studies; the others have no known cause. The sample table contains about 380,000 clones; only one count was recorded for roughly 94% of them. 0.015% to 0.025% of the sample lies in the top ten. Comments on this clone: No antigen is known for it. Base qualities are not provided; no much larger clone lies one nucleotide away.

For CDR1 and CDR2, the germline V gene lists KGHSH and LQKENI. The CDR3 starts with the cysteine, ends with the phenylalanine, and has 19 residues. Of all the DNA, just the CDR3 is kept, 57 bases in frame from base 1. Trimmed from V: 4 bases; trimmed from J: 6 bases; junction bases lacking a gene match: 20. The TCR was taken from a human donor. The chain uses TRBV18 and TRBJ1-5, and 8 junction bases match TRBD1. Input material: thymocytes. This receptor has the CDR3 CASSHRTSGTGGAGQPQHF. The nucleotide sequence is TGTGCCAGCTCACACCGAACATCCGGGACAGGAGGGGCCGGTCAGCCCCAGCATTTT.